This T cell receptor (beta chain) stems from a study of PD-1 blockade in classical Hodgkin lymphoma. Study information: Each patient was given nivolumab 3 mg/kg through a vein every 2 weeks. Study observations and caveats: Newly diagnosed patients had diversity similar to the baseline diversity of complete responders. The CD4+ diversity rise by C4D1 was clearest in complete responders. Healthy donors were reported to have higher baseline TCR diversity than newly diagnosed patients.

Clones were read by immunoSEQ multiplex PCR, and TCRdb kept only the in-frame ones, dropping some. The data show 70,000 to 80,000 clones, with about 92% seen just once and 6.5% to 8% held by the top ten. V gave up 4 bases and J gave up 8 bases; unmatched junction bases: 6. Germline lookup yields CDR1 SGHKS and CDR2 YYEKEE (reference sequence). The CDR3 is 15 residues long. Points on this clone: Its antigen is unidentified.

Every patient was affected by relapse after autologous stem cell transplantation, while exposure to brentuximab vedotin was not uniform. The sequences come from peripheral blood mononuclear cells (PBMCs), collected at baseline. This clonotype was sampled from a human donor with classical Hodgkin lymphoma. The chain joins TRBV5-5 to TRBJ1-6, with 10 nucleotides matching TRBD1. The CDR3 loop is CASSADRGTYSPLHF. CDR3 nucleotide sequence: TGTGCCAGCAGCGCGGACAGGGGGACATATTCACCCCTCCACTTT.